The 30 T cell receptor beta chains in this list originate from one sample, sequenced in a study of cytomegalovirus exposure and HLA in healthy donors. Use of 60 Vbeta and 13 Jbeta primers characterized the PCR. Sequenced by immunoSEQ multiplex PCR; TCRdb stores in-frame clones only, minus some. In the table there are some 120,000 clones, around a tenth of which are singletons. The sample taken for sequencing was PBMCs. These receptors were obtained from a man under 40 in good health and CMV-seronegative.

The chain has TRBV19 and TRBJ2-1; 9 nucleotides match TRBD2. Germline CDR1 and CDR2: LNHDA and SQIVND (reference sequence). There are 14 residues in the CDR3. V lost 4 bases to trimming and J lost 2 bases; unmatched junction nucleotides: 0. Here the CDR3 DNA reads TGTGCCAGTAGTAGCGGGAGGGCCTACAATGAGCAGTTCTTC. It is translated as CASSSGRAYNEQFF.

In nucleotides, the CDR3 is TGTGCCAGCAGCCAAGACCTACAGGGATTTAATGGCTACACCTTC. Residues: CASSQDLQGFNGYTF. The J gene is TRBJ1-2, the V gene TRBV14; perhaps TRBD1 as D (6 bases). This CDR3 region has 15 residues. The germline CDR1 and CDR2 sequences are SGHDN and FVKESK. V was trimmed by 0 bases and J by 6 bases, leaving 14 bases between them.

The chain recombines TRBV4-2 with TRBJ2-3, with 10 bases identical to TRBD2. This CDR3 contains 18 residues. The J segment lost 1 base and the V segment lost 0 bases, leaving 7 bases of the junction unmatched. Germline loops: CDR1 LGHNA, CDR2 YNFKEQ. As DNA, the CDR3 is TGTGCCAGCAGCCAAGAACCGTTCGGGACTAGCGGCACAGATACGCAGTATTTT. This sequence encodes CASSQEPFGTSGTDTQYF.

This clone has a count of ten or more. As DNA, the CDR3 is TGTGCCAGCTCAGTGAACAGGGGCCGCACAGATACGCAGTATTTT. Encoded protein: CASSVNRGRTDTQYF. The chain combines TRBV18 with TRBJ2-3; 7 nucleotides match TRBD1. The CDR3 is 15 amino acids. The V segment lost 5 bases and the J segment 1 base; nucleotides outside the gene matches: 6. Germline V gene data show CDR1 as KGHSH and CDR2 as LQKENI.

J is TRBJ2-2 and V is TRBV11-2; D is uncertain. This CDR3 has 14 amino acids. Trimming pared 0 bases from V and 6 bases from J, leaving 8 bases between. Germline V CDR1 and CDR2: SGHAT, FQNNGV. For the CDR3, the DNA is TGTGCCAGCAGCTTAGATTTCGCGCCCGGGGAGCTGTTTTTT. It specifies CASSLDFAPGELFF.

The chain carries TRBV10-3 and TRBJ1-2, with 9 bases matching TRBD1. The CDR3 sequence is 15 residues long. The germline V gene encodes CDR1 ENHRY and CDR2 SYGVKD. Losses at the gene ends were 4 bases for V and 3 bases for J; bases not matched to a gene: 6. This chain's CDR3 is CAISARDRGDYGYTF. As DNA, the CDR3 is TGTGCCATCAGTGCCCGAGACAGGGGGGACTATGGCTACACCTTC.

The chain couples TRBV9 to TRBJ2-2, with 7 bases fitting TRBD2. CDR1 and CDR2 from the germline V gene are SGDLS and YYNGEE. V lost 3 bases, J lost 6 bases, and 5 bases stayed unmatched. The CDR3 loop spans 14 amino acids. The CDR3 spells CASSGYSGAGELFF. As DNA, the CDR3 is TGTGCCAGCAGCGGTTACAGCGGGGCCGGGGAGCTGTTTTTT.

This sequence joins TRBV30 and TRBJ1-2; D may be TRBD1 (5 bases). V was cut by 2 bases and J by 4 bases, with 17 bases left in between. The germline CDR1 and CDR2 sequences are GTSNPN and SVGIG (reference sequence). This CDR3 has 15 amino acids. The CDR3 nucleotides read TGTGCCTGGAGTCCTCCGCGGGGCCCGGGCTATGGCTACACCTTC. This gives the protein CAWSPPRGPGYGYTF.

This clone has more than one count but fewer than ten. The rearrangement joins TRBV27 to TRBJ1-1; 7 nucleotides agree with TRBD1. The germline V gene has CDR1 MNHEY and CDR2 SMNVEV (reference sequence). V lost 5 bases and J lost 1; bases outside the gene matches: 7. This CDR3 comprises 15 residues. CDR3 residues: CASSLSTGANTEAFF. The DNA of the CDR3 is TGTGCCAGCAGTCTTAGTACAGGGGCGAACACTGAAGCTTTCTTT.

The genes are TRBV6-1 and TRBJ1-5; 8 positions agree with TRBD1. There are 15 residues in the CDR3. CDR1 is MNHNS and CDR2 is SASEGT in the germline V gene. Trimming cost V 5 bases and J 1 base; bases outside gene matches: 4. CDR3 in DNA: TGTGCCAGCAGTAGACAGGGGATGAGCAATCAGCCCCAGCATTTT. It is translated as CASSRQGMSNQPQHF.

This clone was seen only a few times. This rearrangement joins TRBV18 to TRBJ2-3; D not resolved. Trimming stripped 2 bases from V and 6 bases from J, with 15 bases between. Looked up from germline, CDR1 is KGHSH and CDR2 is LQKENI. This CDR3 region has 15 residues. The CDR3 loop is CASSPNPTPRDTQYF. For the CDR3, the DNA is TGTGCCAGCTCACCAAATCCCACCCCACGGGATACGCAGTATTTT.

CDR3 nucleotide sequence: TGTGCCAGCTCACCGGACAGTAACACCGGGGAGCTGTTTTTT. Translation: CASSPDSNTGELFF. This chain connects TRBV18 to TRBJ2-2; a possible D gene is TRBD1 (6 bases). This CDR3 region has 14 residues. V dropped 3 bases and J dropped 2 bases, with 7 bases sitting between them. Germline lookup yields CDR1 KGHSH and CDR2 LQKENI. Supplemented by reference TRBV18 and TRBJ2-2, the full variable domain reads NAGVMQNPRHLVRRRGQEARLRCSPMKGHSHVYWYRQLPEEGLKFMVYLQKENIIDESGMPKERFSAEFPKEGPSILRIQQVVRGDSAAYFCASSPDSNTGELFFGEGSRLTVL.

CDR3 sequence: CASSYSGREGDTQYF. CDR3 bases: TGTGCCAGCAGTTACTCCGGCAGGGAGGGGGATACGCAGTATTTT. The J gene is TRBJ2-3, the V gene TRBV6-5, with TRBD2 matching 7 bases. V lost 0 bases to trimming and J lost 6 bases; unmatched junction nucleotides: 6. CDR3 length: 15 amino acids. The germline CDR1 and CDR2 sequences are MNHEY and SVGAGI.

This clone was seen a few times. The chain couples TRBV5-1 to TRBJ2-1, with 9 nucleotides matching TRBD2. The V gene's germline CDR1 is SGHRS and CDR2 YFSETQ. CDR3 length equals 15 residues. V trimming: 1 base; J trimming: 6 bases; junction bases outside the gene matches: 5. As DNA, the CDR3 is TGCGCCAGCAGCTTGTTGGCGGGGGGGAGCAATGAGCAGTTCTTC. Translated: CASSLLAGGSNEQFF. The whole variable domain, filled in from reference TRBV5-1 and TRBJ2-1, reads KAGVTQTPRYLIKTRGQQVTLSCSPISGHRSVSWYQQTPGQGLQFLFEYFSETQRNKGNFPGRFSGRQFSNSRSEMNVSTLELGDSALYLCASSLLAGGSNEQFFGPGTRLTVL.

About this clone: The conserved final phenylalanine or tryptophan is absent from the CDR3, which likely points to a read error. V and J are TRBV9 and TRBJ1-4, with a weak D call TRBD1 (5 bases). Germline values: CDR1 SGDLS, CDR2 YYNGEE. The CDR3 has 16 residues. The DNA of the CDR3 is TGTGCAAGCAACTTCCGATCGGGGGTCGGGGTCGGAAAACTGTTTGTT. Translation gives CASNFRSGVGVGKLFV.

The CDR3 spells CASSDSGTQEQFF. The CDR3 nucleotides are TGTGCCAGCAGCGATAGCGGGACCCAGGAGCAGTTCTTC. The chain recombines TRBV9 with TRBJ2-1, with 8 bases aligning to TRBD2. Germline V gene data show CDR1 as SGDLS and CDR2 as YYNGEE. CDR3 length: 13 residues. V shed 3 bases, J shed 10 bases, and the junction held 6 bases outside the gene matches.

This chain links TRBV6-5 with TRBJ1-1, with TRBD1 matching over 7 bases. J was trimmed by 7 bases and V by 5 bases; bases with no gene match: 4. This CDR3 contains 12 residues. Germline V lookup: CDR1 MNHEY, CDR2 SVGAGI. In DNA form, the CDR3 reads TGTGCCAGCAGTGACAGGGCGGGTGAAGCTTTCTTT. The encoded protein is CASSDRAGEAFF.

The chain combines TRBV5-1 with TRBJ2-7; 9 nucleotides align to TRBD1. CDR1 and CDR2 from the germline V gene are SGHRS and YFSETQ. J lost 5 bases, V lost 2 bases, and 8 bases had no gene match. The CDR3 totals 15 residues. CDR3 DNA: TGCGCCAGCAGCTTAGGACAGGGGTTGAGAGACGAGCAGTACTTC. This gives the protein CASSLGQGLRDEQYF.

This clone was recorded a few times. The rearrangement joins TRBV5-1 to TRBJ2-5; D unclear. With 2 bases removed from V and 0 bases from J, the gap between germline ends came to 8 bases. The germline V gene encodes CDR1 SGHRS and CDR2 YFSETQ. CDR3 length equals 14 residues. The DNA of the CDR3 is TGCGCCAGCAGCTTACGCTACCACCAAGAGACCCAGTACTTC. Translating it yields CASSLRYHQETQYF.

This chain uses TRBV11-2 with TRBJ2-6; 10 bases agree with TRBD1. CDR1 and CDR2 (germline): SGHAT, FQNNGV. This CDR3 comprises 17 residues. V lost 6 bases, J lost 12 bases, and 17 bases stayed unmatched. CDR3 protein: CASRRPGQGPPEGVLTF. CDR3 in DNA: TGTGCCAGCAGGCGGCCGGGACAGGGGCCGCCGGAGGGCGTCCTGACTTTC. Full variable domain (missing parts from reference TRBV11-2 and TRBJ2-6): EAGVAQSPRYKIIEKRQSVAFWCNPISGHATLYWYQQILGQGPKLLIQFQNNGVVDDSQLPKDRFSAERLKGVDSTLKIQPAKLEDSAVYLCASRRPGQGPPEGVLTFGAGSRLTVL.

A word on this clone: One junction end disagrees with the germline gene, perhaps due to a read error. J is TRBJ2-3 and V is TRBV6-1; D may be TRBD1 (6 bases). This CDR3 has 12 residues. CDR1 and CDR2 (germline): MNHNS, SASEGT. DNA of the CDR3: TGTGCCAGCACCCTAGGGGGTCTAGGCAGTGAGTTT. As protein: CASTLGGLGSEF.

The chain has TRBV6-5 and TRBJ1-2; 9 bases are a match to TRBD1. V was pared by 4 bases and J by 4 bases, with 4 bases of the junction left unmatched. There are 14 residues in the CDR3. Germline CDR1 is MNHEY and CDR2 is SVGAGI. The CDR3 region is CASSSGQGPYGYTF. The CDR3, as DNA: TGTGCCAGCAGTTCCGGACAGGGGCCCTATGGCTACACCTTC.

This clone was seen a handful of times. This chain joins TRBV29-1 and TRBJ1-2; 8 positions agree with TRBD1. The CDR3 totals 18 residues. The V segment lost 1 base and the J segment 0 bases; nucleotides outside the gene matches: 13. Per the germline V gene, CDR1 is SQVTM and CDR2 is ANQGSEA. CDR3 nucleotides: TGCAGCGTTGAAGTAATTAGGGTGACAGGGGAAGCTAACTATGGCTACACCTTC. As protein: CSVEVIRVTGEANYGYTF.

This clone was counted a few times. The rearrangement uses TRBV4-1 and TRBJ2-7, with 8 bases fitting TRBD1. CDR3 length equals 14 residues. CDR1 MGHRA and CDR2 YSYEKL come from the germline V gene. V was clipped by 2 bases and J by 5 bases; unmatched bases: 5. The CDR3 is CASSQFDRGHEQYF. CDR3 nucleotide sequence: TGCGCCAGCAGCCAATTTGACAGGGGCCACGAGCAGTACTTC.

The chain has TRBV10-2 and TRBJ2-5; TRBD2 matches 11 bases. The end of the DNA fits TRBJ2-7 better, so the J call may be wrong. The CDR3 runs to 14 residues. CDR1 and CDR2 from the germline V gene are WSHSY and SAAADI. The CDR3: CASSDLAGGYEQYF. In DNA form, the CDR3 reads TGCGCCAGCAGTGACCTAGCGGGGGGCTACGAGCAGTACTTC.

The chain uses TRBV7-9 and TRBJ2-2; D not certain. The germline V gene encodes CDR1 SEHNR and CDR2 FQNEAQ (reference sequence). With 5 bases removed from V and 7 bases from J, the gap between germline ends came to 17 bases. This CDR3 spans 15 amino acids. The CDR3 here is CASSPFLSDIGELFF. For the CDR3, the DNA is TGTGCCAGCAGCCCTTTCCTATCTGACATCGGGGAGCTGTTTTTT.

This clone appeared a few times. The genes are TRBV5-1 and TRBJ2-7, with 12 bases fitting TRBD1. The CDR3 has 14 amino acids. Losses at the gene ends were 5 bases for V and 6 bases for J; bases not matched to a gene: 6. Germline CDR1 is SGHRS and CDR2 is YFSETQ. The CDR3 nucleotides are TGCGCCAGCAGGGCCGGGACAGGGGGCGGCGAGCAGTACTTC. Translated, it gives CASRAGTGGGEQYF.

This clone was seen a few times. V is TRBV4-1 and J is TRBJ1-5; tentative D call: TRBD1 (5 bases). V was pared by 0 bases and J by 7 bases, with 13 bases between. Germline V gives CDR1 MGHRA, CDR2 YSYEKL. The CDR3 loop spans 15 amino acids. CDR3 bases: TGCGCCAGCAGCCAAGATGGGGGGTACGGCCAGCCCCAGCATTTT. Its protein is CASSQDGGYGQPQHF.

This clone was found a few times. This chain uses TRBV5-1 with TRBJ1-4; perhaps TRBD1 as D (5 bases). From germline, CDR1 is SGHRS and CDR2 YFSETQ. V lost 4 bases, J lost 3 bases, and 25 bases lay in between. This CDR3 spans 19 amino acids. DNA of the CDR3: TGCGCCAGCAGCCAAACACACGACAGCTGGCAGCAGCCTAATGAAAAACTGTTTTTT. As protein: CASSQTHDSWQQPNEKLFF.

The rearrangement uses TRBV7-9 and TRBJ2-6; 10 bases are a match to TRBD1. The germline CDR1 and CDR2 sequences are SEHNR and FQNEAQ (reference sequence). This CDR3 contains 16 residues. The V gene end was trimmed by 6 bases and the J gene end by 1 base; junction bases not matched to a gene: 3. The DNA for the CDR3 is TGTGCCAGCAGGACAGGGGGCAAGTCTGGGGCCAACGTCCTGACTTTC. Translation gives CASRTGGKSGANVLTF.